This TCR beta chain was profiled in a study of blood T cells in healthy people across ages. Study-level findings and limits: Higher diversity and more naive CD4+ cells were features of long-lived donors, compared to aged donors.

The use of a sample-barcoded 5' primer and a J-beta primer mix characterized a second PCR of 7 to 11 cycles. Tagging of each cDNA molecule was performed by a template-switch adaptor with 12 random nucleotides. A minimum of 2.5 million CDR3-containing paired-end reads was obtained for each sample. TCRdb fed the 5' RACE reads into MiXCR, producing one record per CDR3 protein. The sample includes around 800,000 distinct CDR3 sequences, 50% to 65% of them seen just once. As to this clonotype: Its target is not known.

The sequencing input was blood. The sequence was obtained from an elderly man in good health.

CDR3 coding DNA: TGTGCCAGCAGTTTAGCTGGACTAGCGGGAGCGAACAGATACGCGTATTTT. Its protein is CASSLAGLAGANRYAYF. J is TRBJ2-3 and V is TRBV12-3 or TRBV12-4, with TRBD2 identical over 13 bases. V shed 0 bases, J shed 14 bases, and the junction held 14 bases outside the gene matches. This CDR3 has 17 residues.